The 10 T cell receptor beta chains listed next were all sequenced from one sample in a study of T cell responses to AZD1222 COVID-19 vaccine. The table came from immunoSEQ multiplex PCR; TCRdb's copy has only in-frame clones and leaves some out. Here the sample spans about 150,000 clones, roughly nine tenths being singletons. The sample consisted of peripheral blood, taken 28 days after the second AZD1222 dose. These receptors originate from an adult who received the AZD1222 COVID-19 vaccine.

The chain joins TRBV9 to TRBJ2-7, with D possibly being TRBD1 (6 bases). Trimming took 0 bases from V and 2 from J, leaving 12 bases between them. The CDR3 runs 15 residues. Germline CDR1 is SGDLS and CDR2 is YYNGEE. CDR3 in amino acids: CASSVDRVLAYEQYF. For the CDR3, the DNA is TGTGCCAGCAGCGTAGACAGGGTCTTGGCCTACGAGCAGTACTTC.

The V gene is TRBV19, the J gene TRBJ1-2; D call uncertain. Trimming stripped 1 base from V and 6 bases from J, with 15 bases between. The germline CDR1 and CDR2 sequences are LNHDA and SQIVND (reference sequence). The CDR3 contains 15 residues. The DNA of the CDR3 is TGTGCCAGTAGTATAGGGGCAGATCTTGGGGATGGCTACACCTTC. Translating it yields CASSIGADLGDGYTF.

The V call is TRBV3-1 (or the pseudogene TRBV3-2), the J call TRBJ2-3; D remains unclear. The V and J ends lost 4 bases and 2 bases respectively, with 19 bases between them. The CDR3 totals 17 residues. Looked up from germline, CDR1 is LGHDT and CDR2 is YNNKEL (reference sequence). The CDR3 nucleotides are TGTGCCAGCAGCCCCAACACGTGGACGGCCAACACAGATACGCAGTATTTT. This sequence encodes CASSPNTWTANTDTQYF.

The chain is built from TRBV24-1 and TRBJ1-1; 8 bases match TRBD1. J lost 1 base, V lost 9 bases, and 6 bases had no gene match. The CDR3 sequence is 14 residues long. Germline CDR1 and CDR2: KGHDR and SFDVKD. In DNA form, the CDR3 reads TGTGCCACCGGAGGGACAGGAAAGAACACTGAAGCTTTCTTT. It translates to CATGGTGKNTEAFF.

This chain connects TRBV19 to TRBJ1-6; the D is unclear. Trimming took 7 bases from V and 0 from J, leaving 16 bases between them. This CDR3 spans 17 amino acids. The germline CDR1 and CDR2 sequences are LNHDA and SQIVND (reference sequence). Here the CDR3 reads CASNPAAGSSYNSPLHF. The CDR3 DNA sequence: TGTGCCAGTAACCCAGCGGCGGGGAGCTCCTATAATTCACCCCTCCACTTT.

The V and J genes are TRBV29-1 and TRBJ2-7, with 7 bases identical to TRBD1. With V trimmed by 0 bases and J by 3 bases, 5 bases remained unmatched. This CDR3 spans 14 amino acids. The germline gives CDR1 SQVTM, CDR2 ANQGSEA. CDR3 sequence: CSVEDPTGDYEQYF. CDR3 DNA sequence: TGCAGCGTTGAAGATCCTACAGGGGACTACGAGCAGTACTTC.

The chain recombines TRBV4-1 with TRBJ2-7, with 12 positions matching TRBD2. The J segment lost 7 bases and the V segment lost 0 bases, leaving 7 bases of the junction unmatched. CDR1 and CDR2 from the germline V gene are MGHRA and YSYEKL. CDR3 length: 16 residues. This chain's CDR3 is CASSQDTLAGGGEQYF. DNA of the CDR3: TGCGCCAGCAGCCAAGATACCCTAGCGGGAGGGGGGGAGCAGTACTTC.

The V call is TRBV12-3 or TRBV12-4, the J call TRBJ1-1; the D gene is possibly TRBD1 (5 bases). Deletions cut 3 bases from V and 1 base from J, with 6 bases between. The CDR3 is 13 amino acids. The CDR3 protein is CASSLGPNTEAFF. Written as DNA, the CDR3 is TGTGCCAGCAGTTTGGGACCGAACACTGAAGCTTTCTTT.

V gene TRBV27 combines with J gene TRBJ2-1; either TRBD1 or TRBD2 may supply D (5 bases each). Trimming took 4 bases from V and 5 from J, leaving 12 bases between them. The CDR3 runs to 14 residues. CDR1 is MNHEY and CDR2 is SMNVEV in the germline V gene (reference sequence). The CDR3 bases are TGTGCCAGCAGTTGGGGGATGGGGGACAATGAGCAGTTCTTC. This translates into CASSWGMGDNEQFF.

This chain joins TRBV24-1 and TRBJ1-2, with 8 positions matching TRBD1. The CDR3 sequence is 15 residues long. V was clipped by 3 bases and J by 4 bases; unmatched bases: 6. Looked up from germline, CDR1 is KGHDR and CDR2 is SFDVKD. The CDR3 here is CATSDPGQVTYGYTF. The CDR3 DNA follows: TGTGCCACCAGTGATCCGGGACAGGTTACCTATGGCTACACCTTC.